A selection of T cell receptor beta chains follows, all from one sample in a study of blood T cell repertoires in COVID-19. Data came from immunoSEQ multiplex PCR; TCRdb stores just in-frame clones and leaves some out. The repertoire holds tens of thousands of clones, with roughly 80% as singletons. The sequencing input was peripheral blood. The receptor set was obtained from a woman in her seventies with acute or convalescent COVID-19. The conserved cysteine and the conserved F or W are not part of the CDR3 here.

cdr3_aa	v_call	j_call
AWSRGGYEQY	TRBV30	TRBJ2-7
ASRSSGGASLYGYT	TRBV28	TRBJ1-2
ASSADTYSPLH	TRBV9	TRBJ1-6
ASSLARGSLNYGYT	TRBV7-8	TRBJ1-2
ASSQSLGQPQH	TRBV4-1	TRBJ1-5
ASSRTGASYNEQF	TRBV7-9	TRBJ2-1
ASSEAGGVGYEQY	TRBV6-1	TRBJ2-7
ASSLSFGTANEKLF	TRBV5-1	TRBJ1-4
ASSRGGTSTDTQY	TRBV5-4	TRBJ2-3
ASSSGTSGRGTDTQY	TRBV5-5	TRBJ2-3
ASSVDGTGYEQY	TRBV9	TRBJ2-7
SVAGTSVQETQY	TRBV29-1	TRBJ2-5
ASSQGIGQGSVWGYT	TRBV4-1	TRBJ1-2
ASSLSRASGSYEQY	TRBV28	TRBJ2-7
ASSSRDRFFLKGMNTEAF	TRBV28	TRBJ1-1
ATSDPTGLGETQY	TRBV24-1	TRBJ2-5
ASSLARQTGVLT	TRBV7-8	TRBJ2-6
ASSPSTSRANTEAF	TRBV11-2	TRBJ1-1